One sample yielded the 25 T cell receptor beta chains listed below, sequenced in a study of T cell responses to AZD1222 COVID-19 vaccine. Clones were read by immunoSEQ multiplex PCR, and TCRdb kept only the in-frame ones, dropping some. The data show fewer than 95,000 clones, with roughly 90% seen just once and roughly 5% held by the top ten. The material was peripheral blood, obtained 28 days after the second AZD1222 dose. The receptors were sampled from an adult who received the AZD1222 COVID-19 vaccine.

This chain links TRBV7-8 with TRBJ1-1, with D maybe TRBD1 (6 bases). This CDR3 is 15 amino acids long. The germline V gene has CDR1 SGHVS and CDR2 FQNEAQ. V was shortened by 5 bases and J by 4 bases, with 17 bases between the two germline ends. The chain's CDR3 is CASSRGGGGSTEAFF. The CDR3 region has the DNA TGTGCCAGCAGCCGTGGGGGGGGCGGCAGCACTGAAGCTTTCTTT.

The V call is TRBV9, the J call TRBJ1-1; a weak D match, TRBD1 (5 bases). V lost 4 bases and J lost 4, with 14 bases in between. CDR1 SGDLS and CDR2 YYNGEE come from the germline V gene. The CDR3 length is 14 residues. The CDR3 here is CASSRLGEATEAFF. Written as DNA, the CDR3 is TGTGCCAGCAGCCGCTTAGGGGAGGCCACTGAAGCTTTCTTT.

This rearrangement joins TRBV12-3 or TRBV12-4 to TRBJ2-7; D unresolved. Trimming pared 6 bases from V and 7 bases from J, leaving 13 bases between. The CDR3 totals 12 residues. This chain's CDR3 is CASSHSPQEQYF. The CDR3 DNA follows: TGTGCCAGCAGCCATAGTCCCCAGGAGCAGTACTTC.

V gene TRBV5-1 combines with J gene TRBJ2-7; the D gene is possibly TRBD2 (6 bases). Germline V gives CDR1 SGHRS, CDR2 YFSETQ. V lost 0 bases, J lost 3 bases, and 13 bases lay in between. The CDR3 runs 15 residues. The CDR3, as DNA: TGCGCCAGCAGCTTGGCCGGAGGGGTATACTACGAGCAGTACTTC. It translates to CASSLAGGVYYEQYF.

This rearrangement joins TRBV30 to TRBJ1-1; unclear D gene. This CDR3 is built from 13 residues. V lost 1 base, J lost 1 base, and 7 bases lay in between. Germline values: CDR1 GTSNPN, CDR2 SVGIG (reference sequence). The CDR3 nucleotides read TGTGCCTGGAGTGAGAGAGAGAACACTGAAGCTTTCTTT. Its protein product is CAWSERENTEAFF.

This chain joins TRBV21-1 and TRBJ1-6; the D call of TRBD1 is as the table states it, not checked on the DNA. TRBV21-1 is a known pseudogene. CDR3 length: 13 residues. The CDR3 DNA sequence: TGTGCCAACACAGACCCCCCTGGTTCACCCCTCCACTTT. It is translated as CANTDPPGSPLHF.

This chain joins TRBV11-3 and TRBJ1-1; D not resolved. CDR1 is SGHNT, CDR2 YENEEA, per germline. The CDR3 runs 14 residues. V dropped 5 bases and J dropped 0 bases, with 10 bases sitting between them. CDR3 nucleotides: TGTGCCAGCAGCCCGACCCCCCTGAACACTGAAGCTTTCTTT. Amino acids: CASSPTPLNTEAFF.

The chain carries TRBV4-2 and TRBJ1-2; D remains unclear. This CDR3 region has 18 residues. V was pared by 1 base and J by 0 bases, with 18 bases between. In germline, CDR1 is LGHNA, CDR2 YNFKEQ. CDR3 coding DNA: TGTGCCAGCAGCCAAGCCGGTCGGCAGGACCAAGCTAACTATGGCTACACCTTC. It encodes CASSQAGRQDQANYGYTF.

V and J are TRBV9 and TRBJ1-2, with 7 bases aligning to TRBD1. CDR3 length: 12 residues. Unmatched junction bases numbered 1, after V lost 3 bases and J lost 5 bases. From germline, CDR1 is SGDLS and CDR2 YYNGEE. CDR3 loop: CASSADRYGYTF. As DNA, the CDR3 is TGTGCCAGCAGCGCGGACAGGTATGGCTACACCTTC. The full variable domain, rest sourced from reference TRBV9 and TRBJ1-2, is DSGVTQTPKHLITATGQRVTLRCSPRSGDLSVYWYQQSLDQGLQFLIQYYNGEERAKGNILERFSAQQFPDLHSELNLSSLELGDSALYFCASSADRYGYTFGSGTRLTVV.

Only one count was recorded for this clone. The chain has TRBV25-1 and TRBJ1-1; D is possibly TRBD1 (5 bases). This CDR3 spans 14 amino acids. The V gene's germline CDR1 is MGHDK and CDR2 SYGVNS. Trimming shortened V by 2 bases and J by 5 bases, and 12 bases separated the two germline ends. In DNA, the CDR3 is TGTGCCAGCAGTGAAACAGGCTACCTAACTGAAGCTTTCTTT. It yields the protein CASSETGYLTEAFF.

This chain connects TRBV5-5 to TRBJ2-3; 12 bases fit TRBD2. The CDR3 has 18 amino acids. Germline V gene sequence: CDR1 SGHKS, CDR2 YYEKEE (reference sequence). V gave up 2 bases and J gave up 2 bases; unmatched junction bases: 9. CDR3 amino acids: CASSFPSTSGGFTDTQYF. For the CDR3, the DNA is TGTGCCAGCAGCTTCCCCTCGACTAGCGGGGGATTCACAGATACGCAGTATTTT.

V usage is TRBV5-1 and J usage is TRBJ1-2; no definite D call. V was trimmed by 1 base and J by 8 bases, leaving 15 bases between them. Germline V gene lookup returns CDR1 SGHRS and CDR2 YFSETQ. The CDR3 consists of 14 residues. The CDR3 is CASSLFRGAGGYTF. The CDR3 DNA reads TGCGCCAGCAGCTTGTTTCGGGGTGCGGGGGGCTACACCTTC.

This clone has a single count. This chain joins TRBV30 and TRBJ1-6; D not resolved. This CDR3 has 13 residues. Germline V gene sequence: CDR1 GTSNPN, CDR2 SVGIG (reference sequence). With 5 bases removed from V and 0 bases from J, the gap between germline ends came to 5 bases. The CDR3 coding sequence is TGTGCCTGGGCGGTCTCCTATAATTCACCCCTCCACTTT. The encoded protein is CAWAVSYNSPLHF.

DNA for the CDR3: TGTGCCTGGAGTGTACTGGGTTTCGGCTATGGCTACACCTTC. Encoded protein: CAWSVLGFGYGYTF. The rearrangement links TRBV30 to TRBJ1-2; D remains ambiguous. The V gene's germline CDR1 is GTSNPN and CDR2 SVGIG (reference sequence). The CDR3 covers 14 residues. With 0 bases removed from V and 4 bases from J, the gap between germline ends came to 12 bases.

The V call is TRBV27, the J call TRBJ1-4; D is possibly TRBD1 (5 bases). Trimming left V 8 bases short and J 8 bases short, with 12 bases between. Germline loops: CDR1 MNHEY, CDR2 SMNVEV (reference sequence). This CDR3 contains 12 residues. In DNA form, the CDR3 reads TGTGCCAGCGGGGGGATTCGCGAAAAACTGTTTTTT. Translating gives CASGGIREKLFF. Full variable domain (rest looked up from reference TRBV27 and TRBJ1-4): EAQVTQNPRYLITVTGKKLTVTCSQNMNHEYMSWYRQDPGLGLRQIYYSMNVEVTDKGDVPEGYKVSRKEKRNFPLILESPSPNQTSLYFCASGGIREKLFFGSGTQLSVL.

This chain links TRBV2 with TRBJ1-2, with 7 bases fitting TRBD1. The CDR3 consists of 15 residues. The germline gives CDR1 SNHLY, CDR2 FYNNEI. V shed 9 bases, J shed 4 bases, and the junction held 14 bases outside the gene matches. For the CDR3, the DNA is TGTGCCAGTGCTCAGGGACAGTTCCCTTCCTATGGCTACACCTTC. This sequence encodes CASAQGQFPSYGYTF.

The chain combines TRBV30 with TRBJ2-3; 7 bases are a match to TRBD1. Germline CDR1 reads GTSNPN; CDR2 reads SVGIG (reference sequence). The CDR3 runs 17 residues. Unmatched junction bases numbered 16, after V lost 1 base and J lost 6 bases. The CDR3 DNA reads as TGTGCCTGGAGTGGGGACAGTTCAAGGGCCCCCGCGGATACGCAGTATTTT. Amino acids: CAWSGDSSRAPADTQYF.

The chain links TRBV7-9 to TRBJ2-7; a possible D gene is TRBD2 (5 bases). Trimming removed 5 bases at V and 2 bases at J, with 13 bases between. CDR3 length: 14 amino acids. Germline loops: CDR1 SEHNR, CDR2 FQNEAQ (reference sequence). This CDR3 reads CASSPDGDTYEQYF. Here the CDR3 DNA reads TGTGCCAGCAGCCCAGACGGGGATACCTACGAGCAGTACTTC.

J is TRBJ2-2 and V is TRBV5-1, with TRBD1 as a possible D gene (5 bases). Germline CDR1 reads SGHRS; CDR2 reads YFSETQ. Trimming cost V 5 bases and J 0 bases, with 8 bases left between them. The CDR3 runs 14 residues. The CDR3 region has the DNA TGCGCCAGCAGGCAGGGTTCGAACACCGGGGAGCTGTTTTTT. Its protein product is CASRQGSNTGELFF.

This clone was seen once. J is TRBJ2-5 and V is TRBV12-3 or TRBV12-4; D remains unclear. Trimming removed 5 bases from V and 5 bases from J, with 6 bases in between. CDR3 length: 11 amino acids. The CDR3 sequence is CASSPGETQYF. CDR3 DNA sequence: TGTGCCAGCAGTCCTGGGGAGACCCAGTACTTC.

V and J are TRBV19 and TRBJ1-2, with D hard to call. CDR3 length equals 14 residues. Per germline, CDR1 LNHDA and CDR2 SQIVND (reference sequence). V lost 3 bases to trimming and J lost 3 bases, with 11 bases between them. The CDR3 DNA reads as TGTGCCAGTAGTATCCCCGGGGAGGACTATGGCTACACCTTC. Amino acid sequence: CASSIPGEDYGYTF. Drawing the rest from reference TRBV19 and TRBJ1-2, the complete variable domain is DGGITQSPKYLFRKEGQNVTLSCEQNLNHDAMYWYRQDPGQGLRLIYYSQIVNDFQKGDIAEGYSVSREKKESFPLTVTSAQKNPTAFYLCASSIPGEDYGYTFGSGTRLTVV.

The genes are TRBV5-1 and TRBJ1-2; D ambiguous. The CDR3 spans 15 residues. Germline V gives CDR1 SGHRS, CDR2 YFSETQ. Trimming removed 0 bases from V and 4 bases from J, with 13 bases in between. The CDR3 coding sequence is TGCGCCAGCAGCTTGGCCGGTGTTGAATCCTATGGCTACACCTTC. It yields the protein CASSLAGVESYGYTF.

The rearrangement uses TRBV28 and TRBJ2-3, with TRBD2 matching over 8 bases. CDR1 and CDR2 (germline): MDHEN, SYDVKM. The CDR3 consists of 11 residues. With 7 bases clipped from V and 11 bases from J, the junction kept 5 bases outside the gene matches. The chain's CDR3 is CASTKTSEQYF. For the CDR3, the DNA is TGTGCCAGCACCAAGACTAGCGAGCAGTATTTT.

V and J are TRBV12-5 and TRBJ1-6; D not certain. Trimming stripped 3 bases from V and 8 bases from J, with 14 bases between. Germline lookup yields CDR1 LGHNT and CDR2 FRNRAP. This CDR3 has 15 amino acids. CDR3 DNA: TGTGCTAGTGGTTTAACAACCGTACCACATTCACCCCTCCACTTT. This codes for CASGLTTVPHSPLHF.

The rearrangement uses TRBV27 and TRBJ1-1; the D is unclear. Germline V gives CDR1 MNHEY, CDR2 SMNVEV (reference sequence). Trimming removed 3 bases from V and 1 base from J, with 9 bases in between. The CDR3 has 14 residues. As DNA, the CDR3 is TGTGCCAGCAGTTTTCAGGCAAGGAACACTGAAGCTTTCTTT. Amino acid sequence: CASSFQARNTEAFF.